This T cell receptor (beta chain) was documented in a study of T cell responses to AZD1222 COVID-19 vaccine. Some clones are missing from TCRdb's copy, which holds only in-frame ones; the method was immunoSEQ multiplex PCR. Counted here are 100,000 to 150,000 clones, 75% to 95% occurring once; the ten biggest clones make up less than 2%. This CDR3 is built from 16 residues. Germline V gene data show CDR1 as SGDLS and CDR2 as YYNGEE. Trimming took 0 bases from V and 7 from J; bases not matched to a gene: 6. The sample was peripheral blood, taken 28 days after the second AZD1222 dose. The V call is TRBV9, the J call TRBJ1-6; 8 bases are shared with TRBD1. The sequence was collected from an adult who received the AZD1222 COVID-19 vaccine. The CDR3 DNA sequence: TGTGCCAGCAGCGTAGATGACACAGGGGGGAATTCACCCCTCCACTTT. This gives the protein CASSVDDTGGNSPLHF.